This entry lists 2 T cell receptor beta chains sequenced from one sample in a study of identical twins. MiXCR, applied by TCRdb to the 5' RACE reads, yields one record per CDR3 protein. The sample includes 400,000 to 550,000 distinct CDR3 sequences, approximately 14% of them seen just once. This sample also belongs to another study, concerning yellow fever vaccine responses in identical twins.

Sequenced input: CD4+ T cells sorted from blood. Receptors originate from a woman aged 18-29 years in good health.

This clonotype was seen at least ten times. V usage is TRBV11-2 and J usage is TRBJ1-1; D not resolved. The V end was cut by 6 bases, the J end by 3 bases, with 14 bases between. This CDR3 is built from 14 residues. Germline V CDR1 and CDR2: SGHAT, FQNNGV. The CDR3 region has the DNA TGTGCCAGCAGGCGAGGAGGGAAAGACACTGAAGCTTTCTTT. It translates to CASRRGGKDTEAFF. Based on the CDR3 plus reference TRBV11-2 and TRBJ1-1, the full variable domain is EAGVAQSPRYKIIEKRQSVAFWCNPISGHATLYWYQQILGQGPKLLIQFQNNGVVDDSQLPKDRFSAERLKGVDSTLKIQPAKLEDSAVYLCASRRGGKDTEAFFGQGTRLTVV.

This clonotype was recorded at least ten times. Here the CDR3 reads CSVEGVDTQYF. CDR3 nucleotide sequence: TGCAGCGTTGAAGGGGTAGATACGCAGTATTTT. The rearrangement joins TRBV29-1 to TRBJ2-3; D ambiguous. V was cut by 1 base and J by 5 bases, with 4 bases left in between. Germline CDR1 reads SQVTM; CDR2 reads ANQGSEA. This CDR3 is 11 amino acids long.